The clone carrying this T cell receptor beta chain was observed a few times. Its antigen remains unknown. The entry originates in a study of T cell repertoires in cytomegalovirus infection. Findings and caveats of the study: Clonotypes of TCR beta that were HLA-C-restricted and CMV-specific dominated the ex vivo response.

CDR1 LNHNV and CDR2 YYDKDF come from the germline V gene (reference sequence). The CDR3 is made up of 14 amino acids. V was shortened by 0 bases and J by 10 bases, with 10 bases between the two germline ends. TCRdb analysed the reads with MiXCR anew, one entry per CDR3 protein. The repertoire holds about 700,000 distinct CDR3 sequences, with roughly 30% as singletons. Sequencing was performed on cultured PBMCs, taken from culture after CMV antigen stimulation. The receptor comes from a human donor in good health (CMV status not recorded). Some clones in this sample may be carry-over from other donors' samples. The rearrangement uses TRBV15 and TRBJ1-6; D is perhaps TRBD1 (5 bases). CDR3 DNA sequence: TGTGCCACCAGCAGAGATCGAGGGGCCTCACCCCTCCACTTT. It translates to CATSRDRGASPLHF. Full variable domain (outside the CDR3, taken from reference TRBV15 and TRBJ1-6): DAMVIQNPRYQVTQFGKPVTLSCSQTLNHNVMYWYQQKSSQAPKLLFHYYDKDFNNEADTPDNFQSRRPNTSFCFLDIRSPGLGDTAMYLCATSRDRGASPLHFGNGTRLTVT.